This entry lists 26 T cell receptor beta chains sequenced from one sample in a study of cytomegalovirus exposure and HLA in healthy donors. Method: immunoSEQ multiplex PCR; TCRdb's copy keeps in-frame clones and lacks some. The table has 45,000 to 65,000 clones, 75% to 95% seen once. The specimen was PBMCs. These TCRs come from a man between 18 and 35 years old in good health and CMV-seronegative.

This clone occurred a few times. This rearrangement joins TRBV5-8 to TRBJ2-1; D call uncertain. The CDR3 contains 14 residues. V lost 3 bases and J lost 0, with 7 bases in between. CDR1 is SGHTS, CDR2 YDEGEE, per germline. The CDR3 nucleotides read TGTGCCAGCAGCTCCCGGGTCTCCTACAATGAGCAGTTCTTC. It translates to CASSSRVSYNEQFF. The whole variable domain, filled in from reference TRBV5-8 and TRBJ2-1, reads EAGVTQSPTHLIKTRGQQATLRCSPISGHTSVYWYQQALGLGLQFLLWYDEGEERNRGNFPPRFSGRQFPNYSSELNVNALELEDSALYLCASSSRVSYNEQFFGPGTRLTVL.

V and J are TRBV7-9 and TRBJ2-7; D might be TRBD2 (6 bases). Trimming took 4 bases from V and 2 from J, leaving 9 bases between them. Germline loops: CDR1 SEHNR, CDR2 FQNEAQ (reference sequence). This CDR3 comprises 13 residues. CDR3 loop: CASSSRGTYEQYF. The CDR3 DNA reads as TGTGCCAGCAGCTCCCGGGGGACCTACGAGCAGTACTTC. The full variable domain, with the rest looked up from reference TRBV7-9 and TRBJ2-7, is DTGVSQNPRHKITKRGQNVTFRCDPISEHNRLYWYRQTLGQGPEFLTYFQNEAQLEKSRLLSDRFSAERPKGSFSTLEIQRTEQGDSAMYLCASSSRGTYEQYFGPGTRLTVT.

The chain employs TRBV5-1 and TRBJ2-1; 7 nucleotides agree with TRBD2. V trimming: 3 bases; J trimming: 3 bases; junction bases outside the gene matches: 12. The CDR3 totals 17 residues. Germline CDR1 and CDR2: SGHRS and YFSETQ. CDR3 protein: CASSYRARGGYYNEQFF. The DNA for the CDR3 is TGCGCCAGCAGCTACCGGGCTCGCGGGGGATACTACAATGAGCAGTTCTTC.

The chain uses TRBV29-1 and TRBJ1-1; no clear D gene. CDR1 is SQVTM, CDR2 ANQGSEA, per germline. V lost 5 bases, J lost 0 bases, and 10 bases lay in between. The CDR3 length is 13 residues. The CDR3 DNA reads as TGCAGCGTTTCGGGGAGAATGAACACTGAAGCTTTCTTT. It specifies CSVSGRMNTEAFF.

CDR3 residues: CASSPAGSPRYEQYF. Here the CDR3 DNA reads TGTGCCAGCAGTCCCGCCGGGAGCCCGCGCTACGAGCAGTACTTC. The V and J genes are TRBV27 and TRBJ2-7; maybe TRBD2 (6 bases). This CDR3 region has 15 residues. CDR1 is MNHEY and CDR2 is SMNVEV in the germline V gene (reference sequence). Trimming took 5 bases from V and 3 from J, leaving 17 bases between them.

This rearrangement joins TRBV29-1 to TRBJ2-7, with D possibly TRBD1 on 5 matching bases. This CDR3 contains 12 residues. Germline V gene data show CDR1 as SQVTM and CDR2 as ANQGSEA. Between the trimmed V and J ends, which lost 6 bases and 3 bases, there was a span of 12 bases. For the CDR3, the DNA is TGCAGCGTCGTACAGGATCACTACGAGCAGTACTTC. Translating gives CSVVQDHYEQYF.

The gene calls are TRBV7-2 and TRBJ2-1; 8 bases align to TRBD2. There are 15 residues in the CDR3. V lost 5 bases, J lost 3 bases, and 6 bases stayed unmatched. The germline V gene encodes CDR1 SGHTA and CDR2 FQGNSA. Here the CDR3 reads CASSPQRELYNEQFF. CDR3 nucleotides: TGTGCCAGCAGCCCCCAGCGGGAGCTCTACAATGAGCAGTTCTTC.

The chain employs TRBV28 and TRBJ2-1; TRBD1 agrees at 11 bases. Germline lookup yields CDR1 MDHEN and CDR2 SYDVKM. J gave up 6 bases and V 5 bases, and 6 bases lay outside the gene matches. This CDR3 comprises 15 residues. DNA for the CDR3: TGTGCCAGCAGTCAGGACAGGGGGCGCGTCAATGAGCAGTTCTTC. Its protein product is CASSQDRGRVNEQFF. The complete variable domain, with remaining parts taken from reference TRBV28 and TRBJ2-1, reads DVKVTQSSRYLVKRTGEKVFLECVQDMDHENMFWYRQDPGLGLRLIYFSYDVKMKEKGDIPEGYSVSREKKERFSLILESASTNQTSMYLCASSQDRGRVNEQFFGPGTRLTVL.

The chain couples TRBV6-1 to TRBJ2-2; 9 positions agree with TRBD1. The CDR3 is 14 amino acids. With V trimmed by 4 bases and J by 4 bases, 1 base remained unmatched. Germline V gene lookup returns CDR1 MNHNS and CDR2 SASEGT. The CDR3 region has the DNA TGTGCCAGCAGTGTGGGACAGGGCACCGGGGAGCTGTTTTTT. Its protein product is CASSVGQGTGELFF.

V gene TRBV19 combines with J gene TRBJ1-5; D might be TRBD1 (5 bases). Germline CDR1 and CDR2: LNHDA and SQIVND (reference sequence). CDR3 length: 14 residues. V lost 5 bases and J lost 6, with 14 bases in between. The CDR3 DNA sequence: TGTGCCAGTAGTTTCCAGGGCTTTGGTCAGCCCCAGCATTTT. It is translated as CASSFQGFGQPQHF.

The CDR3 bases are TGTGCCAGCAGCCCCCGACTCCTTAGCGGAACCACAGATACGCAGTATTTT. This gives the protein CASSPRLLSGTTDTQYF. The chain links TRBV14 to TRBJ2-3; a possible D gene is TRBD2 (6 bases). The CDR3 totals 17 residues. V lost 4 bases, J lost 2 bases, and 19 bases lay in between. Germline V gene data show CDR1 as SGHDN and CDR2 as FVKESK.

The gene calls are TRBV5-1 and TRBJ1-1; 7 bases line up with TRBD1. Trimming took 4 bases from V and 0 from J; bases not matched to a gene: 9. The CDR3 covers 16 residues. The germline V gene has CDR1 SGHRS and CDR2 YFSETQ. As DNA, the CDR3 is TGCGCCAGCAGCACGGGGACAGCACGCATGAACACTGAAGCTTTCTTT. It translates to CASSTGTARMNTEAFF.

The J gene is TRBJ1-1, the V gene TRBV4-2; D gene unclear. CDR1 and CDR2 (germline): LGHNA, YNFKEQ. Trimming removed 0 bases from V and 6 bases from J, with 14 bases in between. The CDR3 has 15 amino acids. CDR3 loop: CASSQEEGRYAEAFF. The DNA of the CDR3 is TGTGCCAGCAGCCAAGAGGAGGGTAGGTACGCTGAAGCTTTCTTT.

The V and J genes are TRBV10-2 and TRBJ2-3; D is uncertain. In germline, CDR1 is WSHSY, CDR2 SAAADI. The CDR3 covers 11 residues. V was shortened by 4 bases and J by 3 bases, with 2 bases between the two germline ends. CDR3 in DNA: TGCGCCAGCAGTGCAACAGATACGCAGTATTTT. Translated, it gives CASSATDTQYF.

The chain couples TRBV19 to TRBJ2-5; a possible D gene is TRBD1 (6 bases). V shed 1 base and J shed 5 bases, with 14 bases lying between them. The CDR3 totals 15 residues. CDR1 LNHDA and CDR2 SQIVND come from the germline V gene (reference sequence). CDR3 sequence: CASSIARQGHETQYF. The CDR3, as DNA: TGTGCCAGTAGTATAGCCCGTCAGGGGCACGAGACCCAGTACTTC.

To note about this clone: Distinct nucleotide sequences in the sample also encode this CDR3. The chain has TRBV19 and TRBJ2-2, with D tentatively TRBD2 (6 bases). CDR1 and CDR2 from the germline V gene are LNHDA and SQIVND (reference sequence). This CDR3 contains 13 residues. The V and J ends lost 3 bases and 5 bases respectively, with 7 bases between them. Written as DNA, the CDR3 is TGTGCCAGTAGTATCGGGGGAACCGGGGAGCTGTTTTTT. Its translation: CASSIGGTGELFF.

The CDR3 DNA reads TGTGCCAGCAGCCAAGCGGTGTCTAGCGGGAGGGCCTGGAACACCGGGGAGCTGTTTTTT. It yields the protein CASSQAVSSGRAWNTGELFF. The chain combines TRBV14 with TRBJ2-2; 12 positions agree with TRBD2. The CDR3 extends over 20 amino acids. Looked up from germline, CDR1 is SGHDN and CDR2 is FVKESK. V was pared by 1 base and J by 1 base, with 10 bases of the junction left unmatched.

This sequence joins TRBV10-3 and TRBJ1-2, with 8 nucleotides matching TRBD1. This CDR3 is built from 12 residues. The germline V gene has CDR1 ENHRY and CDR2 SYGVKD. V was clipped by 8 bases and J by 8 bases; unmatched bases: 7. The CDR3 bases are TGTGCCATCTCAGGGGGCCCTAGGGGCTACACCTTC. The encoded protein is CAISGGPRGYTF.

In nucleotides, the CDR3 is TGTGCCAGCAGGCGGGAGGGCTACACCGGGGAGCTGTTTTTT. Residues: CASRREGYTGELFF. The chain uses TRBV27 and TRBJ2-2; TRBD2 matches at 9 bases. The J segment lost 3 bases and the V segment lost 6 bases, leaving 2 bases of the junction unmatched. This CDR3 comprises 14 residues. Germline V gene lookup returns CDR1 MNHEY and CDR2 SMNVEV (reference sequence).

This clone is a singleton in its sample. The V and J genes are TRBV11-2 and TRBJ2-7; D is ambiguous. Germline V gives CDR1 SGHAT, CDR2 FQNNGV. There are 13 residues in the CDR3. V was cut by 7 bases and J by 1 base, with 11 bases left in between. The CDR3 loop reads CASTLGQSYEQYF. Here the CDR3 DNA reads TGTGCCAGCACCCTGGGCCAATCCTACGAGCAGTACTTC.

V usage is TRBV27 and J usage is TRBJ2-2; 7 bases match TRBD2. This CDR3 is built from 15 residues. V lost 3 bases to trimming and J lost 5 bases; unmatched junction nucleotides: 6. Germline V gene lookup returns CDR1 MNHEY and CDR2 SMNVEV (reference sequence). CDR3 region: CASSFVTGGTGELFF. Written as DNA, the CDR3 is TGTGCCAGCAGTTTTGTGACGGGAGGTACCGGGGAGCTGTTTTTT.

The chain combines TRBV28 with TRBJ2-7; the match to TRBD1 covers 8 bases. The CDR3 length is 11 residues. CDR1 MDHEN and CDR2 SYDVKM come from the germline V gene. Losses at the gene ends were 10 bases for V and 6 bases for J; bases not matched to a gene: 5. The CDR3 region is CATDRGGEQYF. The CDR3, as DNA: TGTGCCACCGACAGGGGAGGCGAGCAGTACTTC.

This clone occurred a few times. This rearrangement joins TRBV2 to TRBJ1-1; no clear D. CDR1 is SNHLY and CDR2 is FYNNEI in the germline V gene. V gave up 3 bases and J gave up 2 bases, with 13 bases separating them. CDR3 length equals 15 residues. The CDR3 region is CASSDFWATNTEAFF. DNA of the CDR3: TGTGCCAGCAGTGATTTCTGGGCCACCAACACTGAAGCTTTCTTT.

The rearrangement links TRBV19 to TRBJ2-3; D is undetermined. V lost 9 bases and J 0 bases, leaving 13 bases between the germline ends. CDR3 length equals 14 residues. Germline V CDR1 and CDR2: LNHDA, SQIVND (reference sequence). The CDR3 is CASSQRLSTDTQYF. CDR3 in DNA: TGTGCCAGCTCCCAGCGACTTAGCACAGATACGCAGTATTTT.

The chain uses TRBV9 and TRBJ2-3; 14 positions match TRBD2. The CDR3 is 15 amino acids. CDR1 SGDLS and CDR2 YYNGEE come from the germline V gene. With 5 bases clipped from V and 7 bases from J, the junction kept 6 bases outside the gene matches. The CDR3 is CASSRLAGGNHTQYF. The CDR3 nucleotides read TGTGCCAGCAGTCGACTAGCGGGGGGGAATCATACGCAGTATTTT.

The chain joins TRBV4-1 to TRBJ1-4; TRBD1 matches at 7 bases. The V and J ends lost 3 bases and 8 bases, in that order; junction bases with no gene match: 12. The germline gives CDR1 MGHRA, CDR2 YSYEKL. The CDR3 length is 16 residues. The CDR3 coding sequence is TGCGCCAGCAGCCAGCTCGATTGGTCAGGGGGGGAAAAACTGTTTTTT. Translated: CASSQLDWSGGEKLFF.